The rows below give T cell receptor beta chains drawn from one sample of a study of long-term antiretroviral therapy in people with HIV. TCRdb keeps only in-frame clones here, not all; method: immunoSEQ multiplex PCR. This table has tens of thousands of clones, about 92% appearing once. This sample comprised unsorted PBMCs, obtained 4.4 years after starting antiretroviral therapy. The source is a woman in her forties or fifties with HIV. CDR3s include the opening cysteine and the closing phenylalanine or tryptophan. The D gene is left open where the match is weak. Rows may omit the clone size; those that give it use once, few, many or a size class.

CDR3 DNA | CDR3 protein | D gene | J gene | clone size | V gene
TGTGCCAGCACCCTTGGGGTATCGAGCTCCTATAATTCACCCCTCCACTTT | CASTLGVSSSYNSPLHF | . | TRBJ1-6 | . | TRBV7-8
TGTGCTAGTGGTTCCAGGAACGATGGCTATGGCTACACCTTC | CASGSRNDGYGYTF | . | TRBJ1-2 | . | TRBV12-5
TGTGCCTGGAGCAGGGGTCGGACTAATGAAAAACTGTTTTTT | CAWSRGRTNEKLFF | . | TRBJ1-4 | . | TRBV30
TGTGCCAGCTCACCCTCTGGAAACACCATATATTTT | CASSPSGNTIYF | . | TRBJ1-3 | . | TRBV18
TGTGCCAGCAGTCTAACCGGGGGGGGCTCCTACGAGCAGTACTTC | CASSLTGGGSYEQYF | TRBD2 | TRBJ2-7 | . | TRBV27
TGTGCCAGCAGCTTGGCGAGAGGAGGCTACACCTTC | CASSLARGGYTF | . | TRBJ1-2 | few | TRBV5-4
TGTGCCAGCAGTGTCCTAGCGGGGGGTGTCGGGGAGCTGTTTTTT | CASSVLAGGVGELFF | TRBD2 | TRBJ2-2 | . | TRBV2
TGCGCCAGCAGCCAAGATTGGACTCAGGCCGGGGAGTTTAGTGGCGGGGAGCTGTTTTTT | CASSQDWTQAGEFSGGELFF | . | TRBJ2-2 | . | TRBV4-3
TGCGCCAGCCCAGGGACCAATTCCTACGAGCAGTACTTC | CASPGTNSYEQYF | . | TRBJ2-7 | large | TRBV10-1
TGTGCCTGGAGTGTCAGGGTAGCGGGTGGTAAGACCCAGTACTTC | CAWSVRVAGGKTQYF | TRBD2 | TRBJ2-5 | once | TRBV30
TGTGCCAGCAGTAGAATAGTGGGGGGGTCCGAGCAGTACTTC | CASSRIVGGSEQYF | TRBD2 | TRBJ2-7 | . | TRBV11-2
TGTGCCACCAGCAGAGCCGGGACAGGTACCGGGGAGCTGTTTTTT | CATSRAGTGTGELFF | TRBD1 | TRBJ2-2 | . | TRBV15
TGTGCCAGCAGCTTAGGGACAGGGTATGGCTACACCTTC | CASSLGTGYGYTF | TRBD1 | TRBJ1-2 | . | TRBV7-9
TGTGCCAGCAGCTCCATAGCGGGCCTCCCCACAGATACGCAGTATTTT | CASSSIAGLPTDTQYF | TRBD2 | TRBJ2-3 | . | TRBV7-2
TGTGCCTCAGCACCCCCTAGCAAGAACACCGGGGAGCTGTTTTTT | CASAPPSKNTGELFF | . | TRBJ2-2 | once | TRBV2
TGTGCCTGGAGGTCAGGCTTGACTTTCTACGAGCAGTACTTC | CAWRSGLTFYEQYF | . | TRBJ2-7 | . | TRBV30
TGTGCCAGTAGTTCTCAACAGGGAATGAGTGGCTACACCTTC | CASSSQQGMSGYTF | . | TRBJ1-2 | . | TRBV19
TGTGCCAGCAGCTCGACAGGGGTTCAGCCCCAGCATTTT | CASSSTGVQPQHF | TRBD1 | TRBJ1-5 | . | TRBV11-2
TGTGCCAGTAGACCAGGGAGGGCTGAAGCTTTCTTT | CASRPGRAEAFF | . | TRBJ1-1 | . | TRBV19
TGTGCCAGCAGACAGGGAGAGGGTGGGTTGGGGCAGTACTTC | CASRQGEGGLGQYF | . | TRBJ2-7 | . | TRBV6-1
TGTGCCAGCAGTCCCAACCCCGGGGGCGCAGAGACCCAGTACTTC | CASSPNPGGAETQYF | . | TRBJ2-5 | . | TRBV27
TGTGCCAGCAGCTTAGAGGTATCCGGGGAGCTGTTTTTT | CASSLEVSGELFF | . | TRBJ2-2 | . | TRBV7-8
TGTGCCAGCAGCTTAGTAGGGACAGGGGCTGAAGCTTTCTTT | CASSLVGTGAEAFF | TRBD1 | TRBJ1-1 | . | TRBV7-2
TGTGCCTGGATGGCGGACTCCTACAATGAGCAGTTCTTC | CAWMADSYNEQFF | . | TRBJ2-1 | . | TRBV30
TGCGCCAGCAGCTTGCCGGCAGGGGGACTAGCGGGGAAGTACCAAGAGACCCAGTACTTC | CASSLPAGGLAGKYQETQYF | TRBD2 | TRBJ2-5 | . | TRBV5-1
TGTGCCAGCATCCCACAGGGGGACTCTGGAAACACCATATATTTT | CASIPQGDSGNTIYF | TRBD1 | TRBJ1-3 | . | TRBV6-5
TGCAGTGCCGGCGCCGACCCCGAGCAGTACTTC | CSAGADPEQYF | . | TRBJ2-7 | . | TRBV20-1
TGTGCCATCAGTGAAGGGGCTGCCTACGAGCAGTACTTC | CAISEGAAYEQYF | . | TRBJ2-7 | . | TRBV10-3
TGTGCCAGCAGCCAAGCAATAGGGGGGGGCACTGAAGCTTTCTTT | CASSQAIGGGTEAFF | . | TRBJ1-1 | . | TRBV14
TGTGCCAGCAGCCGACAACAGGGGTCTAGGGAGACCCAGTACTTC | CASSRQQGSRETQYF | TRBD1 | TRBJ2-5 | . | TRBV6-1
TGCGCCAGCAGCTTGGGGGCAGAAGCCTATGGCTACACCTTC | CASSLGAEAYGYTF | . | TRBJ1-2 | . | TRBV5-1
TGTGCCGGATCAAAAACCAGGGGGAACACTGAAGCTTTCTTT | CAGSKTRGNTEAFF | . | TRBJ1-1 | . | TRBV2
TGTGCCAGCAGCGTAGATCCGGGACAGGGGATTCAGCCCCAGCATTTT | CASSVDPGQGIQPQHF | TRBD1 | TRBJ1-5 | . | TRBV9
TGTGCCAGCAGCTCCGAAGAGACCCAGTACTTC | CASSSEETQYF | . | TRBJ2-5 | . | TRBV7-8
TGTGCCAGTAGTATGCGGAGCGCGGGACGGTCCTACAATGAGCAGTTCTTC | CASSMRSAGRSYNEQFF | . | TRBJ2-1 | . | TRBV19
TGTGCCAGCAGCTTAACCGGGGGGGCCGTCAATGAGCAGTTCTTC | CASSLTGGAVNEQFF | TRBD2 | TRBJ2-1 | . | TRBV7-3
TGTGCCAGTCGCCCTACTCGAGCATTGGAGCAGTTCTTC | CASRPTRALEQFF | . | TRBJ2-1 | once | TRBV19
TGTGCCAGCTCACCACCGGGGGGCTTGAACACAGATACGCAGTATTTT | CASSPPGGLNTDTQYF | . | TRBJ2-3 | . | TRBV18
TGTGCCAGCAGTCGACCCTACAATGAGCAGTTCTTC | CASSRPYNEQFF | . | TRBJ2-1 | . | TRBV6-6
TGCGCCAGCAGCTTACCCGGGACAGGGATTGGGAACGAGCAGTACTTC | CASSLPGTGIGNEQYF | TRBD1 | TRBJ2-7 | . | TRBV5-1
TGTGCCAGCAGCTTAGAGAATTCACCCCTCCACTTT | CASSLENSPLHF | . | TRBJ1-6 | . | TRBV7-9
TGTGCTAGTGGTTTCGCTACAGGGGGCAGAGCTAACTATGGCTACACCTTC | CASGFATGGRANYGYTF | TRBD1 | TRBJ1-2 | . | TRBV12-5
TGTGCCAGCAGCTTAAGGGCTACACTAAACGAAAAACTGTTTTTT | CASSLRATLNEKLFF | . | TRBJ1-4 | . | TRBV7-6
TGTGCCAGCAGCGGTTTGTGGGGGCCGGAGACCCAGTACTTC | CASSGLWGPETQYF | . | TRBJ2-5 | . | TRBV7-9
TGTGCCATCAGTGACCCGGGACTTAATCAGCCCCAGCATTTT | CAISDPGLNQPQHF | . | TRBJ1-5 | . | TRBV10-3
TGCGCCAGCAGCCAACTTGGGAATCAGCCCCAGCATTTT | CASSQLGNQPQHF | . | TRBJ1-5 | . | TRBV4-1
TGTGCCAGCAGCCCCGGGACCGAAAATTCACCCCTCCACTTT | CASSPGTENSPLHF | . | TRBJ1-6 | . | TRBV7-2
TGTGCCAGTAGTATAGTTAGCGGGGGGGCTAATGAGCAGTTCTTC | CASSIVSGGANEQFF | TRBD2 | TRBJ2-1 | . | TRBV19
TGTGCCTGGAGTCAGGCGAATTCACCCCTCCACTTT | CAWSQANSPLHF | . | TRBJ1-6 | . | TRBV30
TGTGCCAGCAGCGCCCACGGCTTGGACACCGGGGAGCTGTTTTTT | CASSAHGLDTGELFF | . | TRBJ2-2 | . | TRBV4-2
TGTGCCAGCAGGCACAACAGGGGGAACTATGGCTACACCTTC | CASRHNRGNYGYTF | TRBD1 | TRBJ1-2 | . | TRBV27
TGTGCCAGCAGCTTTCATGAGTCGGGTGGCTACACCTTC | CASSFHESGGYTF | . | TRBJ1-2 | . | TRBV7-2
TGTGCCAGCAGCCCCCAGGGAGGGCATAATTCACCCCTCCACTTT | CASSPQGGHNSPLHF | . | TRBJ1-6 | once | TRBV7-8
TGTGCCTGGAGTCCCCCTAGCGGGGGGGTCTCAGATACGCAGTATTTT | CAWSPPSGGVSDTQYF | TRBD2 | TRBJ2-3 | . | TRBV30
TGTGCCAGCAGTGAAGCTCGGACGGCGAACACCGGGGAGCTGTTTTTT | CASSEARTANTGELFF | . | TRBJ2-2 | . | TRBV2